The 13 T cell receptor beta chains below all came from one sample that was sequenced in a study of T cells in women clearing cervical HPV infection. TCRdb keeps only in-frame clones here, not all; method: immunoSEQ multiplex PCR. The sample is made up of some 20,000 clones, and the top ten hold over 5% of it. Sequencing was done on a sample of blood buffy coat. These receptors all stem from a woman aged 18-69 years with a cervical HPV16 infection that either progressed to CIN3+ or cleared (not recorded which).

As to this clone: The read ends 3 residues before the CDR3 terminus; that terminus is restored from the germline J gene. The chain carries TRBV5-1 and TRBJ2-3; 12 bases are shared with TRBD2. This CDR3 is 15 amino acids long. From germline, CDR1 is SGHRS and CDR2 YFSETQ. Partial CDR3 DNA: TGCGCCAGCAGCTTGATAGGACTAGCGGGACTCACG. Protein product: CASSLIGLAGLT. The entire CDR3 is CASSLIGLAGLTQYF. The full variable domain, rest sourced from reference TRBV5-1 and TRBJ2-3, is KAGVTQTPRYLIKTRGQQVTLSCSPISGHRSVSWYQQTPGQGLQFLFEYFSETQRNKGNFPGRFSGRQFSNSRSEMNVSTLELGDSALYLCASSLIGLAGLTQYFGPGTRLTVL.

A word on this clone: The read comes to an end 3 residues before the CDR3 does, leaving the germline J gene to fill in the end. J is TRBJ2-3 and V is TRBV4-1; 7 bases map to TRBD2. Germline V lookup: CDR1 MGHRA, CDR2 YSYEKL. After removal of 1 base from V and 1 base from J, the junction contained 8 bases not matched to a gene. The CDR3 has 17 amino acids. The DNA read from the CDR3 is TGCGCCAGCAGCCAAGTTTACAGCGGGGATGGCACAGATACG. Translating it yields CASSQVYSGDGTDT. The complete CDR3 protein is CASSQVYSGDGTDTQYF.

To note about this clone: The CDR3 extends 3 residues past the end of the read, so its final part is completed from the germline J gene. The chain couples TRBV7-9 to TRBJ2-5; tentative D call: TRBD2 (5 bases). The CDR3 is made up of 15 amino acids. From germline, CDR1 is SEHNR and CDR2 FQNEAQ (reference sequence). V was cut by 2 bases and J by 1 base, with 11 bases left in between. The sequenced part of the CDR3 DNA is TGTGCCAGCAGCTTATCCGGCGGACTCCAAGAGACC. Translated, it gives CASSLSGGLQET. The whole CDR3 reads CASSLSGGLQETQYF.

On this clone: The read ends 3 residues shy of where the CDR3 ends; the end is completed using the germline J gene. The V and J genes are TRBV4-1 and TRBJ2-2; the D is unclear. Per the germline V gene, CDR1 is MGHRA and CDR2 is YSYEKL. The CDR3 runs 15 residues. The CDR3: CASSQEGSFNEKLFF. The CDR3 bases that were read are TGCGCCAGCAGCCAAGAAGGGTCTTTTAATGAAAAG.

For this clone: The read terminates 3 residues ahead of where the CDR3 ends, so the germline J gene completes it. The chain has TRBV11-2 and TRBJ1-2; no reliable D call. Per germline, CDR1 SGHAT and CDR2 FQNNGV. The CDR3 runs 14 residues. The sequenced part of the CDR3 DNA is TGTGCCAGCAGCCCCCCCCCGCAGGCAGATACC. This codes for CASSPPPQADT. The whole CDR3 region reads CASSPPPQADTYTF.

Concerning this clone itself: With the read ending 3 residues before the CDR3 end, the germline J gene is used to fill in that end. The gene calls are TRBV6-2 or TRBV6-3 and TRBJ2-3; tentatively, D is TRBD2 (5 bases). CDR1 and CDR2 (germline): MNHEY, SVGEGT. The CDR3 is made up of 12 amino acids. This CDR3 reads CASSYFGEPQYF. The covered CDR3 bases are TGTGCCAGCAGTTACTTCGGGGAGCCG.

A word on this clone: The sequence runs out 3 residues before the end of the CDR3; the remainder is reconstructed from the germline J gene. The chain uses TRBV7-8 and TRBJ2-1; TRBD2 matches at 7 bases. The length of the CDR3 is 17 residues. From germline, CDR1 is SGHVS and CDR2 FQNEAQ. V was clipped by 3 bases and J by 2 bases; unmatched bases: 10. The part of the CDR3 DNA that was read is TGTGCCAGCAGCTTTAGTCAGGCGGGAGTGCCCTACAATGAG. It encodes CASSFSQAGVPYNE. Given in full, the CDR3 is CASSFSQAGVPYNEQFF.

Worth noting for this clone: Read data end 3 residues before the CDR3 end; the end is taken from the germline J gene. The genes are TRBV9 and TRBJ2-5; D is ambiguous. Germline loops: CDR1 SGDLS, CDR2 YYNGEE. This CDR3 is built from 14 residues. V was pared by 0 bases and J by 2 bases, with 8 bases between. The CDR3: CASSVAPNQETQYF. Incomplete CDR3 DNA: TGTGCCAGCAGCGTAGCCCCAAATCAAGAGACC. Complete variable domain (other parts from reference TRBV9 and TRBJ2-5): DSGVTQTPKHLITATGQRVTLRCSPRSGDLSVYWYQQSLDQGLQFLIQYYNGEERAKGNILERFSAQQFPDLHSELNLSSLELGDSALYFCASSVAPNQETQYFGPGTRLLVL.

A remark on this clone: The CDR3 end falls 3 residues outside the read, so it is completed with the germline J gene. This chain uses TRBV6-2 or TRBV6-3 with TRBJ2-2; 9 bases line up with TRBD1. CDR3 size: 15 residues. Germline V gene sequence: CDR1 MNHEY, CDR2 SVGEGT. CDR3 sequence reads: CASSQGQGLNEKLFF. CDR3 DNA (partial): TGTGCCAGCAGCCAGGGACAGGGATTGAATGAAAAG.

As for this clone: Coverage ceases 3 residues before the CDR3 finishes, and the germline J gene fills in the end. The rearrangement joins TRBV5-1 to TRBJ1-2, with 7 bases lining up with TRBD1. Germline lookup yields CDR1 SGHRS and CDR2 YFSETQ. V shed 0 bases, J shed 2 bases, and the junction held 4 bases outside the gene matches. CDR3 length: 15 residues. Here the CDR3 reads CASSLAEGANYGYTF. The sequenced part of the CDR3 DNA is TGCGCCAGCAGCTTGGCGGAGGGGGCCAACTATGGC.

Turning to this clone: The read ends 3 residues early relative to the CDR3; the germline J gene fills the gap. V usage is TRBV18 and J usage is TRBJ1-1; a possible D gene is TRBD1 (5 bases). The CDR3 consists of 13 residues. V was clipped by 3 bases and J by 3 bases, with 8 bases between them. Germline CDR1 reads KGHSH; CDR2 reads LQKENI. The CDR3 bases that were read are TGTGCCAGCTCACCCGGGGGGGACACTGAA. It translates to CASSPGGDTE. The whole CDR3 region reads CASSPGGDTEAFF.

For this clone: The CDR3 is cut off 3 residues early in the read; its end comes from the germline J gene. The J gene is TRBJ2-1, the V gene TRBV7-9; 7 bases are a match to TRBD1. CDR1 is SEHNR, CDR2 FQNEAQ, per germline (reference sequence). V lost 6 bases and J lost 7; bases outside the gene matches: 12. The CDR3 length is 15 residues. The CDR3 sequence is CASRLDRVGRNEQFF. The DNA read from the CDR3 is TGTGCCAGCAGACTAGACAGGGTGGGTAGAAATGAG.

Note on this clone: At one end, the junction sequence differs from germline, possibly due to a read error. The covered CDR3 bases are TGTGCCAGCAGGGAAGGACGACTAGCGGGAGATGCAAAGGCG. Translated, it gives CASREGRLAGDAKA. The full CDR3 sequence reads CASREGRLAGDAKAQYF. This chain connects TRBV2 to TRBJ2-3; TRBD2 aligns across 12 bases. The read terminates 3 residues ahead of where the CDR3 ends, so the germline J gene completes it. Germline V gene sequence: CDR1 SNHLY, CDR2 FYNNEI. The length of the CDR3 is 17 residues.